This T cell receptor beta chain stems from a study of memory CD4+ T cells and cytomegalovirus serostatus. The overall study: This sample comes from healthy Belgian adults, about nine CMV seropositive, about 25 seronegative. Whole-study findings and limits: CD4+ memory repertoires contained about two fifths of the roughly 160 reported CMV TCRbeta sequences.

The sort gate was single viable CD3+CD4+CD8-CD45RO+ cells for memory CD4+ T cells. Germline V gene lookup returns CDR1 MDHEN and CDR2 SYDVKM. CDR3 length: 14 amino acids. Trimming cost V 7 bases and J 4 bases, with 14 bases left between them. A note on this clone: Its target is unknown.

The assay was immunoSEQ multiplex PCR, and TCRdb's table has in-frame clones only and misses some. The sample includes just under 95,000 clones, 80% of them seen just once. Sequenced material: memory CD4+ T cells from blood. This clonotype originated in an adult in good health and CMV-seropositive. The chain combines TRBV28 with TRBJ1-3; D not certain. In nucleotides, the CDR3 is TGTGCCAGCAAGTTCCCGAATTCGGGAAACACCATATATTTT. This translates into CASKFPNSGNTIYF. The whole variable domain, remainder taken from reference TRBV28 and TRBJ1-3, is DVKVTQSSRYLVKRTGEKVFLECVQDMDHENMFWYRQDPGLGLRLIYFSYDVKMKEKGDIPEGYSVSREKKERFSLILESASTNQTSMYLCASKFPNSGNTIYFGEGSWLTVV.